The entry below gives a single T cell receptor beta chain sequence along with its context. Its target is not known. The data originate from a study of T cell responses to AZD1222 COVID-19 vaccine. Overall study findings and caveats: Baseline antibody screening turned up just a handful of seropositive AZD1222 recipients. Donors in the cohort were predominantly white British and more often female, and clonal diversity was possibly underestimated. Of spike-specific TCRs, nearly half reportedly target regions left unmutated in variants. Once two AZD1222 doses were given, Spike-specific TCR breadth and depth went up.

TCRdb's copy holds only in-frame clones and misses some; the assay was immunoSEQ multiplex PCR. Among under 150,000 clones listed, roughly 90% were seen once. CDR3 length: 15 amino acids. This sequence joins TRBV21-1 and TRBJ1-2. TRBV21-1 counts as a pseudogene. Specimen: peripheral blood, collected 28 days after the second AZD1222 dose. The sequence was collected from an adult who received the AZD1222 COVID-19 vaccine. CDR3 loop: CASSSENIPDYGYTF. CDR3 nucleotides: TGTGCCAGCAGCAGCGAAAATATCCCCGACTATGGCTACACCTTC.